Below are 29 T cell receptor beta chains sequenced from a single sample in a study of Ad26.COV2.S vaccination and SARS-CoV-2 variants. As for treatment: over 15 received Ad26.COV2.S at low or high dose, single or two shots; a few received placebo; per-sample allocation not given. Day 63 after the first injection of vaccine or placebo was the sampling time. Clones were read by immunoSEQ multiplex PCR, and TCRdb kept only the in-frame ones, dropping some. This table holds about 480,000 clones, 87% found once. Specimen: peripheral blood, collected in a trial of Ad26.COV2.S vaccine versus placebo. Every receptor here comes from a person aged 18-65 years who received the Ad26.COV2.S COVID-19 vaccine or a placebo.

CDR3 sequence: CASSLGSGILAKNIQYF. For the CDR3, the DNA is TGTGCCAGCAGCCTAGGTTCAGGGATTTTAGCCAAAAACATTCAGTACTTC. The rearrangement joins TRBV3-1 (or the pseudogene TRBV3-2) to TRBJ2-4; maybe TRBD1 (5 bases). V lost 4 bases to trimming and J lost 0 bases, with 16 bases between them. This CDR3 has 17 residues. Germline V CDR1 and CDR2: LGHDT, YNNKEL (reference sequence).

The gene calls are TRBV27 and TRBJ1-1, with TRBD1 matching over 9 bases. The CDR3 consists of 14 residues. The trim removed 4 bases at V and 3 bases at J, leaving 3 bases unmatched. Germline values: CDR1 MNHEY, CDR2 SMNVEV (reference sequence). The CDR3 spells CASSSQGAYTEAFF. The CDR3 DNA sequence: TGTGCCAGCAGTTCACAGGGGGCTTACACTGAAGCTTTCTTT.

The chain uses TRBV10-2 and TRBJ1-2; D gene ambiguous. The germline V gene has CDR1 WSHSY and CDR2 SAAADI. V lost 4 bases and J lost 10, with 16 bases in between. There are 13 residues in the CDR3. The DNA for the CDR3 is TGCGCCAGCAGTGCCCTCGCGGGCACTTTCTACACCTTC. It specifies CASSALAGTFYTF.

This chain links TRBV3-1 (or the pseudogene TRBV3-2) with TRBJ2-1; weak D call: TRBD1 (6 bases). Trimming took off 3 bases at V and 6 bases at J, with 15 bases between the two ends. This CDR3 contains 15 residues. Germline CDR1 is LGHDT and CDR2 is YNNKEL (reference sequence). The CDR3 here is CASSQGHKGVNEQFF. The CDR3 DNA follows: TGTGCCAGCAGCCAGGGACATAAAGGGGTCAATGAGCAGTTCTTC.

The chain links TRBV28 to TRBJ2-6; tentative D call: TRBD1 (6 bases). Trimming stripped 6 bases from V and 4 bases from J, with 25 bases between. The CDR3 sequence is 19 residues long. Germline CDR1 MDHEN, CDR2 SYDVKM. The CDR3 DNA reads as TGTGCCAGCAGCACCTTAGTACCTCAACCAGGGGACGGGGCCAACGTCCTGACTTTC. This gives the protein CASSTLVPQPGDGANVLTF.

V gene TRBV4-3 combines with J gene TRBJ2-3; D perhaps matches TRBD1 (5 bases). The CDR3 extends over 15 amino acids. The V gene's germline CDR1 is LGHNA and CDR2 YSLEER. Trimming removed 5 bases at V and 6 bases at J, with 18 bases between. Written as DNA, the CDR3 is TGCGCCAGCAGCTTCTCAGGGATTTCGGTCGATACGCAGTATTTT. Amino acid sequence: CASSFSGISVDTQYF.

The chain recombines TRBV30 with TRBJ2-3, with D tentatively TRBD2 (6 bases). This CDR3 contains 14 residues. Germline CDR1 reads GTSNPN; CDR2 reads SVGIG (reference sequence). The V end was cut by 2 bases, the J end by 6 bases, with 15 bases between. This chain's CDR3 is CAWSPLAAGDTQYF. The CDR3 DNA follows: TGTGCCTGGAGTCCACTAGCTGCTGGGGATACGCAGTATTTT.

Here the CDR3 DNA reads TGTGCCTGGAGTGTAGGGAGGGCGGAGACCCAGTACTTC. Amino acids: CAWSVGRAETQYF. The V gene is TRBV30, the J gene TRBJ2-5, with 7 bases that match TRBD2. Germline loops: CDR1 GTSNPN, CDR2 SVGIG (reference sequence). V shed 0 bases, J shed 5 bases, and the junction held 3 bases outside the gene matches. The CDR3 contains 13 residues.

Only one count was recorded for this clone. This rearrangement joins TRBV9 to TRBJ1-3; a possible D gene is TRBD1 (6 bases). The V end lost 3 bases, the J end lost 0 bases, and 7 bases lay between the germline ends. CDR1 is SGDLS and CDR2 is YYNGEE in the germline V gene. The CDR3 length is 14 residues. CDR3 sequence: CASSAGDSGNTIYF. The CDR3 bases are TGTGCCAGCAGCGCAGGGGACTCTGGAAACACCATATATTTT.

The CDR3 is CASSPHPTGAGSSLEQYF. The CDR3 nucleotides read TGCGCCAGCAGCCCCCACCCCACCGGGGCAGGGTCCTCTCTCGAGCAGTACTTC. This chain links TRBV5-1 with TRBJ2-7; D tentatively reads TRBD1 or TRBD2 (5 bases each). The ends were cut back, 4 bases at V and 6 bases at J, with 29 bases in the middle. This CDR3 region has 18 residues. Germline assignment: CDR1 SGHRS and CDR2 YFSETQ. Supplemented by reference TRBV5-1 and TRBJ2-7, the full variable domain reads KAGVTQTPRYLIKTRGQQVTLSCSPISGHRSVSWYQQTPGQGLQFLFEYFSETQRNKGNFPGRFSGRQFSNSRSEMNVSTLELGDSALYLCASSPHPTGAGSSLEQYFGPGTRLTVT.

CDR3 region: CASRGGIISYEQYF. CDR3 DNA sequence: TGTGCCAGCCGGGGGGGAATTATCTCCTACGAGCAGTACTTC. V and J are TRBV6-6 and TRBJ2-7, with 8 bases matching TRBD2. J lost 0 bases, V lost 8 bases, and 6 bases had no gene match. CDR3 length: 14 residues. The V gene's germline CDR1 is MNHNY and CDR2 SVGAGI (reference sequence).

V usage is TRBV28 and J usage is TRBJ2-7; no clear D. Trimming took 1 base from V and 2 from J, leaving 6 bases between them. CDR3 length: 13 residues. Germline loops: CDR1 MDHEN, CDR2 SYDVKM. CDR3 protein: CASSLYGPYEQYF. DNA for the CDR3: TGTGCCAGCAGTTTATATGGACCCTACGAGCAGTACTTC. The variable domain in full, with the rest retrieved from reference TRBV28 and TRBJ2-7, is DVKVTQSSRYLVKRTGEKVFLECVQDMDHENMFWYRQDPGLGLRLIYFSYDVKMKEKGDIPEGYSVSREKKERFSLILESASTNQTSMYLCASSLYGPYEQYFGPGTRLTVT.

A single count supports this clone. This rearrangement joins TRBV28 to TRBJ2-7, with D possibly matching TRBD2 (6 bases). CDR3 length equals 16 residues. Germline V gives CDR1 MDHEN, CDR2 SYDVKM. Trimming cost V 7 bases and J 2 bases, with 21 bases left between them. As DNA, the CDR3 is TGTGCCAGCAAAAGGCGGGGCGTTGGGGAGACCTACGAGCAGTACTTC. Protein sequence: CASKRRGVGETYEQYF.

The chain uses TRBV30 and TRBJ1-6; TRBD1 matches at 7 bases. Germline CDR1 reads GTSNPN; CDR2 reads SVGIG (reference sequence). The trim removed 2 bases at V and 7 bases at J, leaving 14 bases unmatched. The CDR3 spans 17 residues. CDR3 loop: CAWSSPGQRRRNSPLHF. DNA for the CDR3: TGTGCCTGGAGTTCTCCGGGACAGAGACGAAGAAATTCACCCCTCCACTTT. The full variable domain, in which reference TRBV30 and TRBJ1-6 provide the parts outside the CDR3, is SQTIHQWPATLVQPVGSPLSLECTVEGTSNPNLYWYRQAAGRGLQLLFYSVGIGQISSEVPQNLSASRPQDRQFILSSKKLLLSDSGFYLCAWSSPGQRRRNSPLHFGNGTRLTVT.

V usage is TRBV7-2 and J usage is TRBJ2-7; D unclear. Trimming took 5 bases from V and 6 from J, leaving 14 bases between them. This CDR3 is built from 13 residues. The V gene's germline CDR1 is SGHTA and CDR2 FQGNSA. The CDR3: CASSPNFLVEQYF. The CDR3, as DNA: TGTGCCAGCAGCCCTAATTTCCTCGTCGAGCAGTACTTC.

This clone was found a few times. The CDR3 DNA reads TGTGCCAGCAGCCCCGGTGGGCTGAAAAGGTACGAGCAGTACTTC. This gives the protein CASSPGGLKRYEQYF. The chain joins TRBV7-9 to TRBJ2-7; D ambiguous. This CDR3 is 15 amino acids long. Trimming removed 5 bases from V and 4 bases from J, with 18 bases in between. Germline assignment: CDR1 SEHNR and CDR2 FQNEAQ (reference sequence).

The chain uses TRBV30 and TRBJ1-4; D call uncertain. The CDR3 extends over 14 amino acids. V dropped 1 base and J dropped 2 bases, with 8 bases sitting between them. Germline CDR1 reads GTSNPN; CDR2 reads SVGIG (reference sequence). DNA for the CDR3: TGTGCCTGGAGTGGGGTGGGGACTAATGAAAAACTGTTTTTT. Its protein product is CAWSGVGTNEKLFF.

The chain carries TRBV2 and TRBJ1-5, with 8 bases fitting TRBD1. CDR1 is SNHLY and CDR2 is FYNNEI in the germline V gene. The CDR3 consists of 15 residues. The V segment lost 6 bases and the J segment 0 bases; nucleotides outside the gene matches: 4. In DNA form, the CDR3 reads TGTGCCAGCAGAGGGGACAGGTTTAGCAATCAGCCCCAGCATTTT. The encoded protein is CASRGDRFSNQPQHF.

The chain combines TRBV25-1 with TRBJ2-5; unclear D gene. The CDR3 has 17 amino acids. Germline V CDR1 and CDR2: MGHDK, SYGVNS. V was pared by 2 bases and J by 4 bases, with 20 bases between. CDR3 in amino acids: CASSEGVRVSVGETQYF. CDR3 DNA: TGTGCCAGCAGTGAAGGTGTTAGGGTATCGGTCGGAGAGACCCAGTACTTC.

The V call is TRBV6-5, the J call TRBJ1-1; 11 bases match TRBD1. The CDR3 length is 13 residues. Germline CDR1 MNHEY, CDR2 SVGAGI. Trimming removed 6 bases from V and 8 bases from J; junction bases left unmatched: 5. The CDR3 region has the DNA TGTGCCAGCAGCAAGGACAGGGGGCGGGAAGCTTTCTTT. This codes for CASSKDRGREAFF.

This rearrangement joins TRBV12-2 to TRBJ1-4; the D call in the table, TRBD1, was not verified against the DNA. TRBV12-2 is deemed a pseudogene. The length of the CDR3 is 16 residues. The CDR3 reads CASRLCRDRGREKLFF. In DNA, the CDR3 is TGTGCAAGTCGCTTATGCCGGGACAGGGGTCGTGAAAAACTGTTTTTT.

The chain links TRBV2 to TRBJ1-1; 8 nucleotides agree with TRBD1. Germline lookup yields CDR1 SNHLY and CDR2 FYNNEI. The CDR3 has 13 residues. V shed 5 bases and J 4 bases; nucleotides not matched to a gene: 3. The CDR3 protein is CASSITGGTEAFF. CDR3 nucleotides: TGTGCCAGCAGTATCACAGGGGGCACTGAAGCTTTCTTT.

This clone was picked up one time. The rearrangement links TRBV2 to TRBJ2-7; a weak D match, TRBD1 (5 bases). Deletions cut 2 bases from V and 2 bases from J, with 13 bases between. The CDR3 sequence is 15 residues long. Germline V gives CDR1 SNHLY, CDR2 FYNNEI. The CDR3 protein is CASSEFATATYEQYF. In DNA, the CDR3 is TGTGCCAGCAGTGAATTTGCGACAGCCACCTACGAGCAGTACTTC.

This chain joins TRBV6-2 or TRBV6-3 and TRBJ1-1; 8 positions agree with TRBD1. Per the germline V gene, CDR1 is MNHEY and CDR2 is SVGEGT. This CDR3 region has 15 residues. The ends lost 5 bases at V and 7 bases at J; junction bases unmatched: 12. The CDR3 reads CASSITGGDRGEAFF. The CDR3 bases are TGTGCCAGCAGTATCACAGGAGGAGACAGGGGTGAAGCTTTCTTT.

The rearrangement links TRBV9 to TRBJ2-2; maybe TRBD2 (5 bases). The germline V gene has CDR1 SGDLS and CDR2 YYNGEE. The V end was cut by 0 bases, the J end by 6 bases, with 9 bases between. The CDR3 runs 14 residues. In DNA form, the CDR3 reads TGTGCCAGCAGCGTAGCACCGGAGGCCGGGGAGCTGTTTTTT. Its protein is CASSVAPEAGELFF.

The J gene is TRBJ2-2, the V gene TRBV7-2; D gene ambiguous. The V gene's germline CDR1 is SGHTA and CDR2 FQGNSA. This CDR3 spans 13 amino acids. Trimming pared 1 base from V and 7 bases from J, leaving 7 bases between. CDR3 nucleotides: TGTGCCAGCAGCTTAGTAGGGTTCGGGGAGCTGTTTTTT. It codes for CASSLVGFGELFF.

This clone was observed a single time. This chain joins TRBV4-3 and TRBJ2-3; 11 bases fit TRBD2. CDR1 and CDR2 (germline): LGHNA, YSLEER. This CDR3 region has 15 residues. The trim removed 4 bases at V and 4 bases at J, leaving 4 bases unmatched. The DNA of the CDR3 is TGCGCCAGCAGCCTAGGACTAGCGGGCGCAGATACGCAGTATTTT. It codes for CASSLGLAGADTQYF.

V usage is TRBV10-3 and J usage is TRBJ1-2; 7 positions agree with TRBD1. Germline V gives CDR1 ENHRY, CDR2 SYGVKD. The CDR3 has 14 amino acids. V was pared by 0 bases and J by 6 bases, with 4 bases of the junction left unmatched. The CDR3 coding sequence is TGTGCCATCAGTGAGTCAGGACAGGTCGATGGCTACACCTTC. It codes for CAISESGQVDGYTF.

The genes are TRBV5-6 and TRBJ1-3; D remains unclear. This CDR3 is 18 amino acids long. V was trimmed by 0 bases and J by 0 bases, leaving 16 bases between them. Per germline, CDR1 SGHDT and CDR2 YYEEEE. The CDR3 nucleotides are TGTGCCAGCAGCTTGGCCTGGCGGACCAACAGCTCTGGAAACACCATATATTTT. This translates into CASSLAWRTNSSGNTIYF.